The source of this T cell receptor (beta chain) is a study of cytotoxic CD8 clonotypes in ibrutinib-treated CLL. Study-wide points: There were differences in sampling times between sustained-remission and progressing patients.

V lost 4 bases and J lost 3, with 12 bases in between. Germline V gene sequence: CDR1 SGHRS, CDR2 YFSETQ. This CDR3 contains 14 residues. Profiling relied on immunoSEQ multiplex PCR, and the TCRdb table lists in-frame clones only, not all of them. The repertoire consists of about 120,000 clones, with about 50% occurring once and the leading ten covering about 40%. This clone came up a few times. Its antigen is unidentified. This TCR derives from a human donor with chronic lymphocytic leukemia. Here the sequenced sample was PBMCs, taken after 24 months of ibrutinib treatment. The V gene is TRBV5-1, the J gene TRBJ2-3; D call uncertain. The CDR3 region has the DNA TGCGCCAGCAGCCCCGCCGGAAGGACAGATACGCAGTATTTT. Amino acids: CASSPAGRTDTQYF.